This is a list of T cell receptor beta chains from one sample in a study of OX40 agonist ivuxolimab in advanced cancers. Measured with immunoSEQ multiplex PCR; TCRdb has only the in-frame clones, and not every one. Seen here are 80,000 or so clones, approximately 89% observed once, and the top ten hold less than 2.5%. The material was CD4+ or CD8+ T cells sorted from blood, obtained in a trial of the OX40 agonist ivuxolimab. All receptors come from an adult with an advanced solid tumor such as melanoma, head and neck, liver or kidney cancer. The CDR3 runs from the conserved cysteine through the conserved F or W. A D gene is named only where the DNA matches it firmly. Size values are once, few and many counts, or a class for expanded clones, and some rows have none.

-,TRBV10-3,-,TRBJ2-3,CAIREEGVDTQYF,TGTGCCATCAGGGAAGAGGGGGTGGATACGCAGTATTTT
-,TRBV29-1,-,TRBJ2-3,CSAPPPGTDTQYF,TGCAGCGCCCCCCCTCCAGGCACAGATACGCAGTATTTT
-,TRBV9,-,TRBJ2-3,CASSVGGFPSTDTQYF,TGTGCCAGCAGCGTAGGGGGTTTCCCTAGCACAGATACGCAGTATTTT
-,TRBV11-2,TRBD1,TRBJ1-1,CASSSIQGARTEAFF,TGTGCCAGCAGCTCGATACAGGGGGCGCGGACTGAAGCTTTCTTT
-,TRBV19,-,TRBJ2-2,CASAGRAGELFF,TGTGCCAGCGCAGGACGGGCCGGGGAGCTGTTTTTT
once,TRBV6-6,-,TRBJ1-2,CATKGERSRNYGYTF,TGTGCCACCAAAGGAGAGCGGAGCCGAAACTATGGCTACACCTTC
-,TRBV5-1,TRBD1,TRBJ1-3,CASSLAAGTGGFVDAGNTIYF,TGCGCCAGCAGCTTGGCCGCGGGGACAGGGGGCTTTGTAGATGCTGGAAACACCATATATTTT
-,TRBV6-5,-,TRBJ2-7,CASHRVGTAYEQYF,TGTGCCAGCCATCGGGTGGGGACCGCCTACGAGCAGTACTTC
-,TRBV11-2,TRBD2,TRBJ2-7,CASSFPRTSGGVYEQYF,TGTGCCAGCAGCTTCCCCAGGACTAGCGGGGGGGTTTACGAGCAGTACTTC
-,TRBV6-1,TRBD2,TRBJ2-3,CASSELVAGVTDTQYF,TGTGCCAGCAGTGAACTTGTAGCGGGGGTTACAGATACGCAGTATTTT
once,TRBV11-3,-,TRBJ1-1,CASSLDGRNTEAFF,TGTGCCAGCAGCTTAGATGGGAGAAACACTGAAGCTTTCTTT
-,TRBV7-8,TRBD1,TRBJ2-5,CASSLARDREETQYF,TGTGCCAGCAGCTTAGCCCGGGACAGGGAGGAGACCCAGTACTTC
-,TRBV11-3,TRBD1,TRBJ2-2,CASSSQGLGGELFF,TGTGCCAGCAGCTCACAGGGGTTGGGCGGGGAGCTGTTTTTT
-,TRBV6-5,-,TRBJ1-1,CASIQRGKNTEAFF,TGTGCCAGCATTCAACGGGGCAAGAACACTGAAGCTTTCTTT
-,TRBV19,TRBD1,TRBJ2-1,CASSTSGTGIYNEQFF,TGTGCCAGTAGTACCTCCGGGACAGGGATCTACAATGAGCAGTTCTTC
-,TRBV27,-,TRBJ2-2,CASSLDGSRGELFF,TGTGCCAGCAGTTTGGACGGGTCACGAGGGGAGCTGTTTTTT
once,TRBV9,TRBD2,TRBJ2-7,CASSGPSGGVEQYF,TGTGCCAGCAGCGGACCTAGCGGGGGGGTAGAGCAGTACTTC
-,TRBV5-1,-,TRBJ1-5,CASSLGGDQPQHF,TGCGCCAGCAGCTTAGGGGGTGATCAGCCCCAGCATTTT
-,TRBV5-6,TRBD1,TRBJ1-2,CASSLGQGDYGYTF,TGTGCCAGCAGCTTGGGGCAGGGGGACTATGGCTACACCTTC
-,TRBV5-4,-,TRBJ1-1,CASSLERLNTEAFF,TGTGCCAGCAGCTTGGAACGGCTGAACACTGAAGCTTTCTTT
-,TRBV11-2,-,TRBJ1-3,CASSESSGNTIYF,TGTGCCAGCAGTGAGAGCTCTGGAAACACCATATATTTT
-,TRBV7-6,-,TRBJ2-3,CASSLAVAGGTDTQYF,TGTGCCAGCAGCTTAGCTGTGGCAGGGGGGACAGATACGCAGTATTTT
-,TRBV30,-,TRBJ2-5,CAWSVGEGQETQYF,TGTGCCTGGAGTGTGGGTGAGGGGCAGGAGACCCAGTACTTC
-,TRBV27,TRBD1,TRBJ1-1,CASRRGRGLTEAFF,TGTGCCAGCAGAAGGGGCAGGGGGCTCACTGAAGCTTTCTTT
-,TRBV7-3,TRBD2,TRBJ2-3,CASSSSSGGPTDTQYF,TGTGCCAGCAGCTCCTCTAGCGGGGGGCCCACAGATACGCAGTATTTT